Detailed here is one T cell receptor (beta chain). The data stem from a study of shared clonotypes between healthy human individuals. Once extracted for a subset, genomic DNA was divided evenly among several immunoSEQ plates. Per the study methods: Junction-only sequences without quality scores were provided by ImmunoSEQ, so filtering was different. The assay was immunoSEQ multiplex PCR, and TCRdb's table has in-frame clones only and misses some. V, J and clone size were drawn from that table, and D and trimming were deduced from the DNA. Among roughly 590,000 clones listed, roughly 95% were seen once. Germline lookup yields CDR1 LNHDA and CDR2 SQIVND (reference sequence). The CDR3 sequence is 16 residues long. V was pared by 7 bases and J by 1 base, with 17 bases between. Naive CD8 isolation took CD45RO-negative cells positively selected for CCR7 and excluded terminally differentiated effector memory CD45RA+ cells. Donors, healthy HIV-negative adults, lacked recent acute infections or vaccinations.

The sequence came from a woman in her 30s in good health. The genes are TRBV19 and TRBJ1-5; tentatively, D is TRBD1 (5 bases). The sample taken for sequencing was naive CD8+ T cells sorted from blood. The CDR3 spells CASKYGGEMSNQPQHF. The CDR3 nucleotides are TGTGCCAGTAAGTATGGAGGGGAGATGAGCAATCAGCCCCAGCATTTT.